This T cell receptor (beta chain) originates from a study of OX40 agonist ivuxolimab in advanced cancers. General notes on the study: Ivuxolimab was a fully human IgG2 agonistic monoclonal antibody targeting the costimulatory receptor OX40 (CD134). Partial responses occurred in three dose-escalation patients: two with cutaneous melanoma and one with hepatocellular carcinoma. Of the roughly 53 patients in dose escalation, about 19 had hepatocellular carcinoma, some 15 had melanoma, 9 had renal cell carcinoma and 9 had head and neck cancer. Peripheral TCRbeta sequencing aimed to test whether ivuxolimab altered TCR sequence diversity and caused clonal T-cell expansion. Prior anti-PD-1, anti-PD-L1 or anti-CTLA-4 therapy was permitted, and approximately 42% of dose-escalation patients had received checkpoint inhibitors. In the dose-escalation cohort, 82.7% of patients were male, and the mean age was around 60 years, with a range of 23 to 79. The paper reports the monotherapy dose-escalation portion (N ≈ 50 patients) of the phase I ivuxolimab trial. Intravenous ivuxolimab was administered to patients every 2 weeks at six dose levels: 0.01, 0.1, 0.3, 1.5, 3 and 10 mg/kg.

The trim is 6 bases for V and 3 bases for J, with a gap of 20 bases between the germline ends. From cysteine to phenylalanine, the CDR3 is 16 amino acids long. Only the CDR3 portion is preserved as DNA: 48 bases, with reading frame beginning at the first base. Per the germline V gene (reference sequence), MNHNY is the CDR1 and SVGAGI is the CDR2. General conclusions and limits of the study: Antigen specificity was not determined for the clonally expanded peripheral T cells. Low levels of normalized T-cell clonal expansion were also shown by some nonresponding patients. Clonal expansion of both CD4+ and CD8+ blood T cells was observed from baseline to week 6 at doses 0.1 to 3.0 mg/kg. After ivuxolimab, expanded clones were on average more numerous among CD8+ T cells than among CD4+ T cells. In partial responders in the 0.1-3.0 mg/kg groups, normalized peripheral clonal expansion was found to be among the lowest, especially among CD8+ T cells.

The trial excluded patients who had a history of autoimmune disease or who were on systemic immunosuppression. In every dose cohort, peripheral blood was drawn for TCR sequencing at baseline, cycle 4 day 1, and cycle 7 day 1. Samples came from an open-label, multicenter, first-in-human phase I dose-escalation trial of ivuxolimab. Adults with locally advanced or metastatic melanoma, renal cell carcinoma, hepatocellular carcinoma or head and neck squamous cell carcinoma were enrolled in the trial. CD4+ and CD8+ T cells were sorted separately from peripheral blood before TCR sequencing. With respect to this clone: The antigen this receptor binds is unknown. No clone much larger than this one lies a single base away; base qualities are absent.

For sequencing of the TCRbeta CDR3 region, genomic DNA was extracted from the sorted cells. TCRbeta CDR3 regions were sequenced using the immunoSEQ Assay. In its TCRdb copy, this immuneACCESS table keeps in-frame sequences only and misses some clones. Where compared with another copy, unresolved V genes explain less than half of these, and the others have no known cause. In this sample the table shows some 82,000 clones, 88% of which occur a single time. The ten top clones hold approximately 0.8% of the sample. The specimen was CD4+ or CD8+ T cells sorted from blood, collected in a trial of the OX40 agonist ivuxolimab. This receptor chain uses TRBV6-6 and TRBJ2-5; D gene: possibly TRBD2, on 6 matching bases. The sequence derives from an adult with an advanced solid tumor such as melanoma, head and neck, liver or kidney cancer. The nucleotides are TGTGCCAGCAGGGATTCCGGGACTCAGGTGGAAGAGACCCAGTACTTC. Translation gives CASRDSGTQVEETQYF.